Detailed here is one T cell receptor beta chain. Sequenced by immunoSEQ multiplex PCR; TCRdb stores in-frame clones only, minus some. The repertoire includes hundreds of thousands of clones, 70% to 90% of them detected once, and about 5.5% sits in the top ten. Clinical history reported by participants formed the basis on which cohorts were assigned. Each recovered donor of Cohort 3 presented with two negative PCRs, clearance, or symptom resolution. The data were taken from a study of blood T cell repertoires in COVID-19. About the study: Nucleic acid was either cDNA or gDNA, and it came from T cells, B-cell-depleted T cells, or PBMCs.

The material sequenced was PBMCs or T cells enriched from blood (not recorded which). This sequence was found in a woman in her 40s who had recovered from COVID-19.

CDR3 sequence (DNA): TGTGCCAGCAACCACCGACTAGCGGATTATCAAGAGACCCAGTACTTC. It codes for CASNHRLADYQETQYF. The chain uses TRBV9 and TRBJ2-5; 9 bases are a match to TRBD2. The CDR3 is 16 amino acids. J gave up 2 bases and V 6 bases, and 11 bases lay outside the gene matches. Germline V gene lookup returns CDR1 SGDLS and CDR2 YYNGEE.